One sample yielded the 24 T cell receptor beta chains listed below, sequenced in a study of T cell changes during pregnancy in multiple sclerosis. Produced via immunoSEQ multiplex PCR; TCRdb's table is partial and in-frame only. The sample records fewer than 50,000 clones, roughly nine tenths being singletons. The sequenced sample was CD4+ T cells from peripheral blood mononuclear cells, obtained in the third trimester of pregnancy. These receptors all stem from a female donor with multiple sclerosis, enrolled in a pregnancy study.

The V gene is TRBV6-4, the J gene TRBJ2-1; 8 nucleotides match TRBD2. The CDR3 contains 16 residues. Trimming at V came to 6 bases and at J to 7 bases, leaving 14 bases not matched to a gene. The V gene's germline CDR1 is MRHNA and CDR2 SNTAGT. The CDR3 DNA is TGTGCCAGCAGACCGCCGGGACTAGATATGGTGAATGAGCAGTTCTTC. Translating gives CASRPPGLDMVNEQFF.

The gene calls are TRBV19 and TRBJ2-2, with D perhaps TRBD2 (5 bases). Per the germline V gene, CDR1 is LNHDA and CDR2 is SQIVND (reference sequence). Trimming took 3 bases from V and 3 from J, leaving 8 bases between them. The length of the CDR3 is 14 residues. This CDR3 reads CASSIGRDTGELFF. The DNA of the CDR3 is TGTGCCAGTAGTATTGGGAGAGACACCGGGGAGCTGTTTTTT.

CDR3 amino acids: CASSVQGDYGYTF. CDR3 nucleotide sequence: TGTGCCAGCAGTGTACAGGGGGACTATGGCTACACCTTC. The chain joins TRBV2 to TRBJ1-2; 8 bases line up with TRBD1. CDR1 SNHLY and CDR2 FYNNEI come from the germline V gene. This CDR3 region has 13 residues. With V trimmed by 4 bases and J by 3 bases, 1 base remained unmatched.

This clone was seen only once. V usage is TRBV7-8 and J usage is TRBJ2-1, with 9 bases aligning to TRBD1. This CDR3 contains 16 residues. CDR1 is SGHVS, CDR2 FQNEAQ, per germline. V trimming: 1 base; J trimming: 0 bases; junction bases outside the gene matches: 1. The CDR3 nucleotides read TGTGCCAGCAGCTTAGTGGACAGGGGCTCCTACAATGAGCAGTTCTTC. This sequence encodes CASSLVDRGSYNEQFF.

This clone was counted once. This chain uses TRBV9 with TRBJ2-1, with 12 nucleotides matching TRBD2. Germline lookup yields CDR1 SGDLS and CDR2 YYNGEE. The CDR3 sequence is 17 residues long. Trimming cost V 3 bases and J 4 bases; bases outside gene matches: 8. CDR3 bases: TGTGCCAGCAGCGAATGGACTAGCGGGGCTGGGTACAATGAGCAGTTCTTC. Translation gives CASSEWTSGAGYNEQFF.

The genes are TRBV10-3 and TRBJ1-1; maybe TRBD1 (5 bases). Germline-derived CDR1 and CDR2 are ENHRY and SYGVKD. CDR3 length equals 13 residues. The ends were cut back, 6 bases at V and 1 base at J, with 9 bases in the middle. CDR3 coding DNA: TGTGCCATCAGGGGCCAGGGGAACACTGAAGCTTTCTTT. Encoded protein: CAIRGQGNTEAFF.

V usage is TRBV18 and J usage is TRBJ2-1; no reliable D call. CDR1 and CDR2 from the germline V gene are KGHSH and LQKENI. The CDR3 runs to 12 residues. V gave up 5 bases and J gave up 8 bases, with 10 bases separating them. The CDR3 here is CASSSTLDEQFF. The CDR3 DNA reads TGTGCCAGCTCATCGACTCTGGATGAGCAGTTCTTC.

This sequence joins TRBV11-2 and TRBJ1-1, with D perhaps TRBD1 (5 bases). Looked up from germline, CDR1 is SGHAT and CDR2 is FQNNGV. This CDR3 is built from 13 residues. V lost 0 bases and J lost 3, with 5 bases in between. The CDR3 DNA is TGTGCCAGCAGCTTAGACAGGGACACTGAAGCTTTCTTT. Protein sequence: CASSLDRDTEAFF.

This chain uses TRBV2 with TRBJ1-4; D is unclear. CDR1 SNHLY and CDR2 FYNNEI come from the germline V gene. The CDR3 contains 13 residues. V was shortened by 4 bases and J by 2 bases, with 5 bases between the two germline ends. The CDR3 bases are TGTGCCAGCAGTGTGCGCACTAATGAAAAACTGTTTTTT. Residues: CASSVRTNEKLFF.

The rearrangement links TRBV20-1 to TRBJ2-5; D is unresolved. The CDR3 covers 10 residues. Trimming pared 4 bases from V and 5 bases from J, leaving 5 bases between. CDR1 and CDR2 from the germline V gene are DFQATT and SNEGSKA (reference sequence). The chain's CDR3 is CSATEETQYF. The CDR3 bases are TGCAGTGCTACCGAGGAGACCCAGTACTTC.

This chain connects TRBV6-4 to TRBJ2-1, with 7 positions matching TRBD2. Germline values: CDR1 MRHNA, CDR2 SNTAGT. This CDR3 contains 14 residues. V lost 6 bases to trimming and J lost 7 bases; unmatched junction nucleotides: 9. The CDR3 DNA follows: TGTGCCAGCAGGCGGGAGTGGGCGACGAATGAGCAGTTCTTC. Encoded protein: CASRREWATNEQFF.

The chain couples TRBV7-2 to TRBJ2-7; D not resolved. The V gene's germline CDR1 is SGHTA and CDR2 FQGNSA. Trimming removed 3 bases from V and 2 bases from J, with 11 bases in between. The CDR3 runs to 14 residues. CDR3 loop: CASSLGRITYEQYF. The CDR3 region has the DNA TGTGCCAGCAGCTTGGGCAGAATAACCTACGAGCAGTACTTC.

The chain recombines TRBV5-4 with TRBJ1-1; D is unresolved. Germline CDR1 and CDR2: SGHNT and YYREEE (reference sequence). This CDR3 comprises 13 residues. Trimming stripped 4 bases from V and 5 bases from J, with 12 bases between. The CDR3 spells CASSLPGRTEAFF. CDR3 coding DNA: TGTGCCAGCAGCCTTCCCGGGAGGACTGAAGCTTTCTTT.

The gene calls are TRBV11-1 and TRBJ2-2, with 7 bases matching TRBD1. CDR1 and CDR2 from the germline V gene are SGHAT and FQDESV (reference sequence). With 2 bases clipped from V and 4 bases from J, the junction kept 10 bases outside the gene matches. The CDR3 length is 17 residues. CDR3 loop: CASSLNVGDRVTGELFF. The DNA of the CDR3 is TGTGCCAGCAGCTTAAACGTTGGTGACAGGGTCACCGGGGAGCTGTTTTTT.

The J gene is TRBJ2-7, the V gene TRBV5-4; no definite D call. CDR3 length: 14 amino acids. The V gene lost 0 bases and the J gene lost 3 bases, with 10 bases spanning the gap. Germline CDR1 reads SGHNT; CDR2 reads YYREEE (reference sequence). CDR3 in DNA: TGTGCCAGCAGCTTGGGCGGAGCGATCTACGAGCAGTACTTC. Its protein product is CASSLGGAIYEQYF.

V usage is TRBV7-9 and J usage is TRBJ1-2; D perhaps matches TRBD1 (5 bases). This CDR3 spans 14 amino acids. V lost 1 base and J lost 7, with 13 bases in between. CDR1 and CDR2 (germline): SEHNR, FQNEAQ (reference sequence). This chain's CDR3 is CASSLGRDYGGYTF. CDR3 in DNA: TGTGCCAGCAGCTTAGGACGGGACTACGGTGGCTACACCTTC.

This chain uses TRBV5-1 with TRBJ2-5; D remains unclear. CDR1 and CDR2 (germline): SGHRS, YFSETQ. Trimming removed 1 base from V and 1 base from J, with 5 bases in between. This CDR3 has 13 amino acids. CDR3 DNA: TGCGCCAGCAGCTTGTGGCTCCAAGAGACCCAGTACTTC. Translated: CASSLWLQETQYF. Drawing the rest from reference TRBV5-1 and TRBJ2-5, the complete variable domain is KAGVTQTPRYLIKTRGQQVTLSCSPISGHRSVSWYQQTPGQGLQFLFEYFSETQRNKGNFPGRFSGRQFSNSRSEMNVSTLELGDSALYLCASSLWLQETQYFGPGTRLLVL.

J is TRBJ1-1 and V is TRBV5-1; TRBD1 matches 7 bases. This CDR3 comprises 12 residues. In germline, CDR1 is SGHRS, CDR2 YFSETQ. The V gene end was trimmed by 4 bases and the J gene end by 8 bases; junction bases not matched to a gene: 5. The CDR3 region is CASSQGQAEAFF. In DNA, the CDR3 is TGCGCCAGCAGCCAAGGACAGGCAGAAGCTTTCTTT.

V gene TRBV5-1 combines with J gene TRBJ2-7; D may be TRBD1 (5 bases). Germline V gene lookup returns CDR1 SGHRS and CDR2 YFSETQ. The CDR3 is 14 amino acids. Trimming left V 4 bases short and J 0 bases short, with 11 bases between. CDR3 DNA sequence: TGCGCCAGCAGCGCAGCAGGGCCCTCCTACGAGCAGTACTTC. Its protein product is CASSAAGPSYEQYF.

The V and J genes are TRBV18 and TRBJ2-5; the D is unclear. Per the germline V gene, CDR1 is KGHSH and CDR2 is LQKENI. CDR3 length: 16 residues. Between the trimmed V and J ends, which lost 0 bases and 2 bases, there was a span of 13 bases. The CDR3 is CASSPPNDGSQETQYF. The CDR3 DNA reads TGTGCCAGCTCACCACCGAACGACGGGTCTCAAGAGACCCAGTACTTC.

The chain combines TRBV11-2 with TRBJ1-2, with D possibly TRBD1 on 5 matching bases. Germline-derived CDR1 and CDR2 are SGHAT and FQNNGV. Trimming shortened V by 3 bases and J by 5 bases, and 10 bases separated the two germline ends. This CDR3 is built from 13 residues. This chain's CDR3 is CASSFTGDYGYTF. The CDR3 coding sequence is TGTGCCAGCAGCTTCACAGGCGATTATGGCTACACCTTC.

The chain has TRBV4-3 and TRBJ2-7, with 16 positions matching TRBD2. This CDR3 spans 17 amino acids. Looked up from germline, CDR1 is LGHNA and CDR2 is YSLEER. With 3 bases clipped from V and 9 bases from J, the junction kept 11 bases outside the gene matches. The CDR3 spells CASSQTLGLAGGPGQYF. CDR3 nucleotides: TGCGCCAGCAGCCAGACTCTGGGACTAGCGGGAGGGCCGGGGCAGTACTTC.

The chain joins TRBV5-1 to TRBJ2-7, with 8 bases lining up with TRBD2. V lost 2 bases, J lost 2 bases, and 3 bases stayed unmatched. The CDR3 is made up of 14 amino acids. Per the germline V gene, CDR1 is SGHRS and CDR2 is YFSETQ. CDR3 DNA: TGCGCCAGCAGCTTCCGGGAGGGGGCCTACGAGCAGTACTTC. It specifies CASSFREGAYEQYF.

The rearrangement links TRBV6-5 to TRBJ2-7; D not resolved. Germline CDR1 MNHEY, CDR2 SVGAGI. The length of the CDR3 is 14 residues. V dropped 0 bases and J dropped 1 base, with 7 bases sitting between them. This chain's CDR3 is CASSYSSRSYEQYF. The CDR3 bases are TGTGCCAGCAGTTACTCGTCCAGGTCCTACGAGCAGTACTTC.